These 23 T cell receptor beta chains were all obtained from the same sample, sequenced in a study of CD4 and CD8 cells across lung adenocarcinoma regions. Via MiXCR, TCRdb re-called the PCR reads, giving one row per CDR3 protein. Counted here are 3,700 or so distinct CDR3 sequences, 56% occurring once; the ten biggest clones make up about a fifth. Sequences were obtained from CD4+ T cells from the margin of a lung tumor. Receptors originate from a female donor with lung adenocarcinoma. The CD4 and CD8 labels of this study may be unreliable.

The rearrangement links TRBV10-1 to TRBJ2-5; D is unclear. This CDR3 is 14 amino acids long. The V end lost 4 bases, the J end lost 4 bases, and 13 bases lay between the germline ends. The germline V gene has CDR1 WNHNN and CDR2 SYGVQD (reference sequence). CDR3 region: CASSGGPFGETQYF. The CDR3 DNA follows: TGCGCCAGCAGTGGGGGTCCTTTCGGAGAGACCCAGTACTTC.

This chain links TRBV6-5 with TRBJ2-1; 7 bases map to TRBD1. The CDR3 is 12 amino acids. V lost 2 bases and J lost 8; bases outside the gene matches: 0. CDR1 and CDR2 from the germline V gene are MNHEY and SVGAGI. CDR3 loop: CASSYQGDEQFF. CDR3 bases: TGTGCCAGCAGTTACCAGGGGGATGAGCAGTTCTTC.

The chain couples TRBV7-2 to TRBJ2-5, with D perhaps matching TRBD1 (5 bases). Trimming stripped 5 bases from V and 5 bases from J, with 9 bases between. This CDR3 contains 12 residues. The germline V gene has CDR1 SGHTA and CDR2 FQGNSA. This CDR3 is CASSPQGETQYF. CDR3 DNA: TGTGCCAGCAGCCCCCAGGGTGAGACCCAGTACTTC.

In its sample, this clonotype is medium-sized. The J gene is TRBJ2-1, the V gene TRBV6-5; 10 nucleotides agree with TRBD2. Germline V gene data show CDR1 as MNHEY and CDR2 as SVGAGI. After removal of 6 bases from V and 8 bases from J, the junction contained 13 bases not matched to a gene. The CDR3 spans 16 residues. The DNA of the CDR3 is TGTGCCAGCAGACATTCGAGAGCGGGAGGGCAGGATGAGCAGTTCTTC. Protein sequence: CASRHSRAGGQDEQFF.

The chain recombines TRBV27 with TRBJ2-5; D is ambiguous. The CDR3 consists of 13 residues. Per the germline V gene, CDR1 is MNHEY and CDR2 is SMNVEV (reference sequence). Trimming took off 3 bases at V and 4 bases at J, with 9 bases between the two ends. The CDR3 sequence is CASSLRGRETQYF. Here the CDR3 DNA reads TGTGCCAGCAGTTTGCGAGGTCGAGAGACCCAGTACTTC.

V and J are TRBV27 and TRBJ1-5; D is possibly TRBD1 (5 bases). V lost 6 bases and J 2 bases, leaving 17 bases between the germline ends. The CDR3 has 16 amino acids. CDR1 and CDR2 (germline): MNHEY, SMNVEV (reference sequence). The chain's CDR3 is CASSNLGVKGNQPQHF. The CDR3 region has the DNA TGTGCCAGCAGCAACCTGGGGGTAAAGGGCAATCAGCCCCAGCATTTT.

The J gene is TRBJ2-3, the V gene TRBV10-2, with TRBD2 matching over 11 bases. The better agreement between TRBJ2-4 and the DNA end casts doubt on the J call. The CDR3 sequence is 13 residues long. Germline V gives CDR1 WSHSY, CDR2 SAAADI. The CDR3 nucleotides read TGCGCCATACTAGCGGGAGCCACAGATACTCAGTACTTC. The encoded protein is CAILAGATDTQYF.

This clonotype was recorded only once. The genes are TRBV7-2 and TRBJ2-1; possibly TRBD1 for D (5 bases). Germline V CDR1 and CDR2: SGHTA, FQGNSA. The length of the CDR3 is 13 residues. The germline V and J ends were trimmed by 5 bases and 9 bases, with 14 bases remaining between them. The DNA for the CDR3 is TGTGCCAGCAGCGACATGCCAAGGGGTGAGCAGTTCTTC. The encoded protein is CASSDMPRGEQFF.

The rearrangement joins TRBV6-1 to TRBJ2-3; the D gene is possibly TRBD2 (7 bases). CDR1 and CDR2 from the germline V gene are MNHNS and SASEGT. Between the trimmed V and J ends, which lost 8 bases and 9 bases, there was a span of 27 bases. The CDR3 has 16 amino acids. The CDR3: CASAALGGGDQETQYF. In DNA form, the CDR3 reads TGTGCCAGCGCGGCCCTAGGGGGGGGGGACCAAGAGACGCAGTATTTT.

This clonotype was counted once. Sequence at one end of the junction differs from germline and may be a read error. The V and J genes are TRBV12-3 or TRBV12-4 and TRBJ2-5, with D possibly called TRBD1 or TRBD2 (6 bases each). CDR3 length: 14 residues. The CDR3, as DNA: TGTGCGGGGAGTGGGGGCGGGGACCAAGAGACGCAGTACTTC. Its translation is CAGSGGGDQETQYF.

This clonotype is labeled medium-sized. The rearrangement joins TRBV5-1 to TRBJ2-5, with 8 nucleotides matching TRBD2. Germline CDR1 reads SGHRS; CDR2 reads YFSETQ. Losses at the gene ends were 4 bases for V and 5 bases for J; bases not matched to a gene: 7. This CDR3 has 14 residues. The CDR3 spells CASSARRGDETQYF. The CDR3 DNA is TGCGCCAGCAGCGCCAGGCGGGGGGACGAGACCCAGTACTTC.

Within the sample, this clonotype is medium-sized. This rearrangement joins TRBV7-2 to TRBJ2-1, with D possibly being TRBD2 (6 bases). CDR1 and CDR2 from the germline V gene are SGHTA and FQGNSA. CDR3 length: 17 amino acids. V lost 3 bases and J lost 1, with 16 bases in between. The CDR3 DNA reads as TGTGCCAGCAGCTTGTTTGGCGGGATACCATCCTACAATGAGCAGTTCTTC. Translating it yields CASSLFGGIPSYNEQFF.

In its sample, this clonotype was seen a few times. The V and J genes are TRBV6-1 and TRBJ2-7; no clear D. Germline CDR1 and CDR2: MNHNS and SASEGT. The ends were cut back, 2 bases at V and 0 bases at J, with 11 bases in the middle. CDR3 length equals 15 residues. As DNA, the CDR3 is TGTGCCAGCAGTGAAATGGGTGATAGCTCCTACGAGCAGTACTTC. Its translation: CASSEMGDSSYEQYF.

This rearrangement joins TRBV10-2 to TRBJ2-2; 14 bases fit TRBD2. Germline loops: CDR1 WSHSY, CDR2 SAAADI. This CDR3 region has 14 residues. J gave up 13 bases and V 8 bases, and 9 bases lay outside the gene matches. The CDR3 nucleotides are TGCGCCAGCGGACTAGCGGGGGGCACAGGTACGCTGTTTTTT. Translating it yields CASGLAGGTGTLFF.

J is TRBJ2-3 and V is TRBV7-2; either TRBD1 or TRBD2 may fit D (6 bases each). The J call is doubtful: the DNA matches TRBJ2-7 better. CDR3 size: 13 residues. The germline V gene has CDR1 SGHTA and CDR2 FQGNSA. The CDR3 loop is CASSFNGGFEQYF. In DNA form, the CDR3 reads TGTGCCAGCAGCTTTAACGGGGGCTTTGAGCAGTACTTC.

V usage is TRBV6-1 and J usage is TRBJ2-1; D uncertain. The J call may be wrong; the DNA end is better matched by TRBJ2-7. The CDR3 is made up of 14 amino acids. Germline-derived CDR1 and CDR2 are MNHNS and SASEGT. The CDR3 bases are TGTGCCAGCAGTGAAGTTGGAGAAGTGGGCGAGCAGTACTTC. Protein product: CASSEVGEVGEQYF.

A note on this clonotype: Relative to the germline gene, one junction end is altered; a read error may explain this. The chain links TRBV6-1 to TRBJ1-1; D unresolved. Germline V gene lookup returns CDR1 MNHNS and CDR2 SASEGT. The CDR3 length is 13 residues. The CDR3 loop is CASIVSPNSGYTF. CDR3 nucleotides: TGTGCCAGCATCGTGTCTCCTAACTCTGGCTACACCTTT.

This clonotype was found a few times. The rearrangement uses TRBV12-3 or TRBV12-4 and TRBJ2-2; TRBD1 aligns across 8 bases. Trimming at V came to 4 bases and at J to 6 bases, leaving 10 bases not matched to a gene. The length of the CDR3 is 16 residues. The CDR3 DNA sequence: TGTGCCAGCAGTTCCCGGACAGGGTGGGTTTCCGGGGAGCTGTTTTTT. Translated, it gives CASSSRTGWVSGELFF.

The rearrangement joins TRBV27 to TRBJ1-1; D remains unclear. The length of the CDR3 is 14 residues. Germline V gives CDR1 MNHEY, CDR2 SMNVEV (reference sequence). The V end lost 1 base, the J end lost 7 bases, and 13 bases lay between the germline ends. CDR3 sequence: CASSLYGPISEAFF. CDR3 bases: TGTGCCAGCAGTTTATACGGACCCATAAGTGAAGCTTTCTTT.

This clonotype was observed a few times. This sequence joins TRBV6-1 and TRBJ2-7; tentatively, D is TRBD2 (6 bases). Germline V gene sequence: CDR1 MNHNS, CDR2 SASEGT. The CDR3 has 12 amino acids. The ends were cut back, 5 bases at V and 4 bases at J, with 9 bases in the middle. For the CDR3, the DNA is TGTGCCAGCAGTAAGCGGGTTTACGAGCAGTACTTC. Translated: CASSKRVYEQYF.

This clonotype has a handful of counts. The rearrangement uses TRBV30 and TRBJ2-2; weak D call: TRBD1 (6 bases). The V end lost 4 bases, the J end lost 5 bases, and 17 bases lay between the germline ends. This CDR3 has 15 residues. From germline, CDR1 is GTSNPN and CDR2 SVGIG (reference sequence). The CDR3 region is CAWTLPGHLTGELFF. DNA of the CDR3: TGTGCCTGGACTCTTCCGGGACACCTAACCGGGGAGCTGTTTTTT.

This clonotype counts as medium-sized. The chain uses TRBV7-2 and TRBJ2-2; unclear D gene. The length of the CDR3 is 15 residues. The V end was cut by 2 bases, the J end by 2 bases, with 9 bases between. CDR1 is SGHTA and CDR2 is FQGNSA in the germline V gene. The CDR3 region has the DNA TGTGCCAGCAGCTTAAAGACGGTAAACACCGGGGAGCTGTTTTTT. Encoded protein: CASSLKTVNTGELFF.

The chain combines TRBV27 with TRBJ2-2; D possibly corresponds to TRBD2 (5 bases). Trimming left V 6 bases short and J 7 bases short, with 15 bases between. Germline loops: CDR1 MNHEY, CDR2 SMNVEV (reference sequence). There are 14 residues in the CDR3. CDR3 bases: TGTGCCAGCAGCCACGTACAAGGAGGCGGGGAGCTGTTTTTT. It codes for CASSHVQGGGELFF.